Below, 24 T cell receptor beta chains from the same sample are listed, as sequenced in a study of OX40 agonist ivuxolimab in advanced cancers. The repertoire was sequenced with immunoSEQ multiplex PCR; TCRdb's copy has only in-frame clones and lacks some. This sample has under 110,000 clones, with less than 95% found just once. Material: CD4+ or CD8+ T cells sorted from blood, obtained in a trial of the OX40 agonist ivuxolimab. The receptor set was obtained from an adult with an advanced solid tumor such as melanoma, head and neck, liver or kidney cancer.

This clone was counted once. CDR3 in amino acids: CASSLASYDTQYF. The CDR3 DNA reads TGCGCCAGCAGCTTGGCGAGTTACGATACGCAGTATTTT. The rearrangement links TRBV5-1 to TRBJ2-3; unclear D gene. Trimming removed 0 bases from V and 6 bases from J, with 8 bases in between. Germline V CDR1 and CDR2: SGHRS, YFSETQ. This CDR3 has 13 residues.

Written as DNA, the CDR3 is TGTGCCAGCAGCTTTCTGGACATTGGGTATAACTACGAGCAGTACTTC. The encoded protein is CASSFLDIGYNYEQYF. The chain uses TRBV5-5 and TRBJ2-7, with D possibly being TRBD1 (5 bases). V lost 2 bases, J lost 3 bases, and 18 bases lay in between. The germline CDR1 and CDR2 sequences are SGHKS and YYEKEE (reference sequence). This CDR3 is 16 amino acids long.

V gene TRBV6-5 combines with J gene TRBJ1-2; the match to TRBD1 covers 7 bases. Germline CDR1 MNHEY, CDR2 SVGAGI. The ends lost 6 bases at V and 5 bases at J; junction bases unmatched: 12. There are 15 residues in the CDR3. In nucleotides, the CDR3 is TGTGCCAGCAGGTCCCTTAGGGGGACAGATTATGGCTACACCTTC. As protein: CASRSLRGTDYGYTF.

The chain employs TRBV9 and TRBJ1-2; D remains unclear. The germline V gene encodes CDR1 SGDLS and CDR2 YYNGEE. Trimming cost V 2 bases and J 0 bases, with 2 bases left between them. This CDR3 comprises 12 residues. CDR3 DNA sequence: TGTGCCAGCAGCGTGACTAACTATGGCTACACCTTC. This gives the protein CASSVTNYGYTF.

The chain couples TRBV7-2 to TRBJ2-1, with TRBD2 identical over 7 bases. Per the germline V gene, CDR1 is SGHTA and CDR2 is FQGNSA. Unmatched junction bases numbered 7, after V lost 8 bases and J lost 0 bases. The CDR3 extends over 15 amino acids. The DNA for the CDR3 is TGTGCCAGCTCCCTAGCGGCAAGCTCCTACAATGAGCAGTTCTTC. Protein product: CASSLAASSYNEQFF.

CDR3 nucleotides: TGTGCCATCAGTGAATCAACCAACGCTACCTACGAGCAGTACTTC. Translation gives CAISESTNATYEQYF. The chain combines TRBV10-3 with TRBJ2-7, with D uncertain. V lost 3 bases to trimming and J lost 2 bases, with 14 bases between them. Germline lookup yields CDR1 ENHRY and CDR2 SYGVKD. CDR3 length: 15 residues.

In its sample, this clone was seen once. The rearrangement joins TRBV7-8 to TRBJ2-1; tentatively, D is TRBD1 or TRBD2 (6 bases each). Deletions cut 11 bases from V and 6 bases from J, with 20 bases between. Germline V gives CDR1 SGHVS, CDR2 FQNEAQ. CDR3 length: 14 amino acids. CDR3 DNA: TGTGCCCCCCCGGGGGCGGGGCACTTCAATGAGCAGTTCTTC. As protein: CAPPGAGHFNEQFF.

In the case of this clone: In the same sample, other DNA sequences code for this CDR3. J is TRBJ2-5 and V is TRBV18, with a possible D match to TRBD1 (6 bases). CDR1 is KGHSH, CDR2 LQKENI, per germline. With 2 bases removed from V and 4 bases from J, the gap between germline ends came to 8 bases. CDR3 length equals 13 residues. CDR3 DNA: TGTGCCAGCTCACCAGGGGGCGGAGAGACCCAGTACTTC. This translates into CASSPGGGETQYF. Looking up the rest from reference TRBV18 and TRBJ2-5 gives the full variable domain: NAGVMQNPRHLVRRRGQEARLRCSPMKGHSHVYWYRQLPEEGLKFMVYLQKENIIDESGMPKERFSAEFPKEGPSILRIQQVVRGDSAAYFCASSPGGGETQYFGPGTRLLVL.

The rearrangement links TRBV6-6 to TRBJ1-2; no definite D call. Trimming removed 5 bases from V and 5 bases from J, with 15 bases in between. CDR3 size: 14 residues. Germline CDR1 reads MNHNY; CDR2 reads SVGAGI (reference sequence). CDR3 DNA sequence: TGTGCCAGCAGTCCACAGCGGCGGCTTTATGGCTACACCTTC. This translates into CASSPQRRLYGYTF.

The gene calls are TRBV6-6 and TRBJ2-5; 11 bases agree with TRBD1. Germline V gene data show CDR1 as MNHNY and CDR2 as SVGAGI (reference sequence). The CDR3 contains 16 residues. With V trimmed by 8 bases and J by 1 base, 9 bases remained unmatched. The CDR3 here is CASARGTGGFQETQYF. The CDR3 DNA follows: TGTGCCAGCGCTCGGGGGACAGGGGGATTCCAAGAGACCCAGTACTTC.

The rearrangement uses TRBV5-1 and TRBJ2-3, with a weak D call TRBD2 (5 bases). V was pared by 0 bases and J by 0 bases, with 8 bases between. CDR3 length: 15 amino acids. Germline assignment: CDR1 SGHRS and CDR2 YFSETQ. The CDR3 region is CASSLGGKSTDTQYF. The CDR3, as DNA: TGCGCCAGCAGCTTGGGAGGGAAAAGCACAGATACGCAGTATTTT. Together with reference TRBV5-1 and TRBJ2-3, the CDR3 gives the full variable domain: KAGVTQTPRYLIKTRGQQVTLSCSPISGHRSVSWYQQTPGQGLQFLFEYFSETQRNKGNFPGRFSGRQFSNSRSEMNVSTLELGDSALYLCASSLGGKSTDTQYFGPGTRLTVL.

This clone was detected only a few times. This chain connects TRBV6-5 to TRBJ1-3; a possible D gene is TRBD1 (6 bases). In germline, CDR1 is MNHEY, CDR2 SVGAGI. V was pared by 6 bases and J by 0 bases, with 12 bases between. The CDR3 is 15 amino acids. Written as DNA, the CDR3 is TGTGCCAGCAGACCACAGGGACGCTCTGGAAACACCATATATTTT. Protein sequence: CASRPQGRSGNTIYF.

V and J are TRBV18 and TRBJ2-4; possibly TRBD1 for D (5 bases). The CDR3 loop spans 16 amino acids. Germline V gene data show CDR1 as KGHSH and CDR2 as LQKENI. V was trimmed by 0 bases and J by 0 bases, leaving 9 bases between them. CDR3 protein: CASSPPGGAAKNIQYF. CDR3 coding DNA: TGTGCCAGCTCACCACCGGGTGGGGCAGCCAAAAACATTCAGTACTTC.

The chain uses TRBV4-3 and TRBJ2-3; D is possibly TRBD1 or TRBD2 (7 bases each). Germline V CDR1 and CDR2: LGHNA, YSLEER. V lost 4 bases to trimming and J lost 3 bases, with 17 bases between them. This CDR3 region has 16 residues. The CDR3 sequence is CASSRNPGGGTDTQYF. The CDR3, as DNA: TGCGCCAGCAGCCGCAACCCAGGGGGGGGGACAGATACGCAGTATTTT.

The chain couples TRBV30 to TRBJ2-5; 10 bases match TRBD1. Trimming removed 3 bases from V and 2 bases from J; junction bases left unmatched: 9. Per germline, CDR1 GTSNPN and CDR2 SVGIG (reference sequence). CDR3 length equals 16 residues. The DNA of the CDR3 is TGTGCCTGGAGGGGGAAGACAGGGGGCCGGCAAGAGACCCAGTACTTC. Translation gives CAWRGKTGGRQETQYF.

J is TRBJ2-5 and V is TRBV5-1; D is perhaps TRBD2 (6 bases). V was cut by 4 bases and J by 3 bases, with 13 bases left in between. The CDR3 sequence is 14 residues long. Germline V gives CDR1 SGHRS, CDR2 YFSETQ. CDR3 residues: CASSPQGLKETQYF. CDR3 in DNA: TGCGCCAGCAGCCCCCAGGGACTTAAAGAGACCCAGTACTTC.

The V and J genes are TRBV11-3 and TRBJ2-1, with D perhaps matching TRBD1 (6 bases). Germline V CDR1 and CDR2: SGHNT, YENEEA. The CDR3 is 14 residues long. The V and J ends lost 2 bases and 4 bases respectively, with 9 bases between them. CDR3 nucleotide sequence: TGTGCCAGCAGCTTAAGGACAGTATACAATGAGCAGTTCTTC. Its protein product is CASSLRTVYNEQFF.

V usage is TRBV18 and J usage is TRBJ2-1; 8 bases fit TRBD1. This CDR3 region has 13 residues. The germline gives CDR1 KGHSH, CDR2 LQKENI. The J segment lost 7 bases and the V segment lost 3 bases, leaving 2 bases of the junction unmatched. The CDR3 spells CASSPRDRNEQFF. As DNA, the CDR3 is TGTGCCAGCTCACCGAGGGACAGGAATGAGCAGTTCTTC.

The rearrangement links TRBV7-2 to TRBJ2-5; D is unresolved. In germline, CDR1 is SGHTA, CDR2 FQGNSA. The CDR3 has 13 residues. With 4 bases removed from V and 7 bases from J, the gap between germline ends came to 13 bases. CDR3 sequence (DNA): TGTGCCAGCAGCTCTTACAATATGGGGACCCAGTACTTC. It encodes CASSSYNMGTQYF.

The chain recombines TRBV2 with TRBJ1-2, with TRBD1 identical over 11 bases. The CDR3 length is 15 residues. V was pared by 8 bases and J by 0 bases, with 5 bases of the junction left unmatched. CDR1 SNHLY and CDR2 FYNNEI come from the germline V gene. This CDR3 reads CASCGQGAANYGYTF. As DNA, the CDR3 is TGTGCCAGCTGTGGACAGGGGGCGGCTAACTATGGCTACACCTTC.

The chain couples TRBV28 to TRBJ1-3; 7 bases are a match to TRBD1. The germline gives CDR1 MDHEN, CDR2 SYDVKM. Trimming took 6 bases from V and 0 from J; bases not matched to a gene: 11. This CDR3 is 17 amino acids long. In DNA, the CDR3 is TGTGCCAGCAGGACAACCGCGGGACAGATCTCTGGAAACACCATATATTTT. Its protein product is CASRTTAGQISGNTIYF.

There are a few counts of this clone. This chain links TRBV6-1 with TRBJ2-7, with D hard to call. The germline V and J ends were trimmed by 2 bases and 4 bases, with 6 bases remaining between them. The germline CDR1 and CDR2 sequences are MNHNS and SASEGT. The CDR3 is made up of 12 amino acids. CDR3 coding DNA: TGTGCCAGCAGTGAATCGGTGTACGAGCAGTACTTC. Translation: CASSESVYEQYF.

The chain has TRBV5-4 and TRBJ2-3, with 12 nucleotides matching TRBD2. The CDR3 length is 15 residues. The J segment lost 4 bases and the V segment lost 4 bases, leaving 4 bases of the junction unmatched. Germline-derived CDR1 and CDR2 are SGHNT and YYREEE (reference sequence). The CDR3: CASSASGGASDTQYF. Here the CDR3 DNA reads TGTGCCAGCAGCGCTAGCGGGGGGGCGTCAGATACGCAGTATTTT.

V usage is TRBV6-5 and J usage is TRBJ1-6; D gene unclear. The CDR3 runs 14 residues. The ends were cut back, 9 bases at V and 2 bases at J, with 11 bases in the middle. Germline CDR1 reads MNHEY; CDR2 reads SVGAGI. The CDR3 nucleotides are TGTGCCAGTAGGCCCTCTGCCTATAATTCACCCCTCCACTTT. Encoded protein: CASRPSAYNSPLHF.